The rows below give T cell receptor beta chains drawn from one sample of a study of Graves' ophthalmopathy and Graves' hyperthyroidism. TCRdb processed the multiplex PCR reads anew with MiXCR; each CDR3 protein has one entry. The data show roughly 400,000 distinct CDR3 sequences, with approximately 20% seen just once and approximately 1.4% held by the top ten. Sequencing input: peripheral blood. All receptors derive from a woman between 18 and 30 years old with Graves' ophthalmopathy. Each CDR3 is given with its conserved first and last residue. The D gene is left open where the match is weak. Clone size is stated in some rows and not others, as once, few, many or a class when expanded.

many	TRBV12-3/TRBV12-4	TRBJ2-7	-	TGTGCCAGCAGTTTCCAAACAGGGCTTTACGAGCAGTACTTC	CASSFQTGLYEQYF
-	TRBV28	TRBJ2-7	-	TGTGCCAGCAGTTTCGATCGTTGGGTAGTCAGCTCCTACGAGCAGTACTTC	CASSFDRWVVSSYEQYF
many	TRBV6-1	TRBJ1-6	-	TGTGCCAGCAGTGAAAGGGGGGGCTCCTATAATTCACCCCTCCACTTT	CASSERGGSYNSPLHF
many	TRBV6-5	TRBJ1-1	-	TGTGCCAGCAGTTTCGACAACCGGGACACGACCGAAGCTTTCTTT	CASSFDNRDTTEAFF
few	TRBV7-8	TRBJ1-1	TRBD1	TGTGCCAGCAGCCAACGACAGGGGGGGGGAAACACTGAAGCTTTCTTT	CASSQRQGGGNTEAFF
-	TRBV30	TRBJ2-5	-	TGTGCCTGGAGCCTGGGGGGAGAAGAGACCCAGTACTTC	CAWSLGGEETQYF
many	TRBV27	TRBJ1-5	-	TGTGCCAGCAGGTTTCTACCGGGACTGCCAGGTTTGGGGGCCAATCAGCCCCAGCATTTT	CASRFLPGLPGLGANQPQHF
many	TRBV28	TRBJ1-2	TRBD1	TGTGCCAGCAGTGCCCCCAGGGGGATAGACTATGGCTACACCTTC	CASSAPRGIDYGYTF
many	TRBV11-3	TRBJ1-1	-	TGTGCCAGCAGCTTAGGTTATACAGGGTGGGAGTACACTGAAGCTTTCTTT	CASSLGYTGWEYTEAFF
once	TRBV28	TRBJ1-1	TRBD1	TGTGCCAGCCGGGACAGGGGGGAAAACACTGAAGCTTTCTTT	CASRDRGENTEAFF
many	TRBV12-3/TRBV12-4	TRBJ1-2	-	TGTGCCAGCACACGTAGGGGGGCAGGCTACGGCTACACCTTC	CASTRRGAGYGYTF
-	TRBV7-2	TRBJ2-7	-	TGTGCCAGCAGCTTAACTGTTGTGGACGAGCAGTACTTC	CASSLTVVDEQYF
many	TRBV24-1	TRBJ1-1	TRBD1	TGTGCACAGGGGACGGTCTTTGAAGCTTTCTTT	CAQGTVFEAFF
many	TRBV6-1	TRBJ2-5	TRBD1	TGTGCCAGCAGGTTGGGCAGAGGGGGCGAGACCCAGTACTTC	CASRLGRGGETQYF
many	TRBV6-2/TRBV6-3	TRBJ1-6	-	TGTGCCAGCAGCCATCTCACATCGGATTCACCCCTCCACTTT	CASSHLTSDSPLHF
many	TRBV6-2/TRBV6-3	TRBJ2-4	TRBD2	TGTGCCAGCAGTTCAGCGGGGGATATCAGAGCCAAAAACATTCAGTACTTC	CASSSAGDIRAKNIQYF
many	TRBV7-2	TRBJ2-5	-	TGTGCCAGCAGCTTAGTACGAGAGGGGGGGACCCAGTACTTC	CASSLVREGGTQYF
many	TRBV27	TRBJ2-7	TRBD2	TGTGCCAGCACCGGGACTAGCGGCTCCTACGAGCAGTACTTC	CASTGTSGSYEQYF
many	TRBV7-8	TRBJ1-5	-	TGTGCCAGCAGCGGGAGGGGGCAGCCCCAGCATTTT	CASSGRGQPQHF
many	TRBV6-5	TRBJ1-6	TRBD1	TGTGCCAGCAGTCCGGGACAGGGGGCAGGTCTTTGGTCACCCCTCCACTTT	CASSPGQGAGLWSPLHF
many	TRBV29-1	TRBJ1-1	-	TGCAGCGTTGTGAGGGGGGTGAACACTGAAGCTTTCTTT	CSVVRGVNTEAFF
-	TRBV19	TRBJ2-2	TRBD2	TGTGCCAGTAGTATTTCTAGCGGGAGCACCGGGGAGCTGTTTTTT	CASSISSGSTGELFF
many	TRBV4-2	TRBJ2-5	-	TGTGCCAGCAGCCAAGAGGGAGGTGGGGGTGGAGAGACCCAGTACTTC	CASSQEGGGGGETQYF
many	TRBV6-1	TRBJ1-1	-	TGTGCCACCGCTCCCAGGGATGAAGCTTTCTTT	CATAPRDEAFF
many	TRBV20-1	TRBJ2-7	-	TGCAGTGCGCAGAGGGTCCCCTACGAGCAGTACTTC	CSAQRVPYEQYF
many	TRBV10-3	TRBJ1-1	TRBD1	TGTGCCATCAGGATGGGGACAGAGCAGCTAGAAGCTTTCTTT	CAIRMGTEQLEAFF
-	TRBV12-3/TRBV12-4	TRBJ2-7	TRBD1	TGTGCCAGCAGAACGGGACAGGGTTTCGGAGAGCAGTACTTC	CASRTGQGFGEQYF
many	TRBV20-1	TRBJ1-2	TRBD1	TGCAGTGCTCCTGACAGGGCTAACTATGGCTACACCTTC	CSAPDRANYGYTF
many	TRBV12-3/TRBV12-4	TRBJ1-1	TRBD1	TGTGCCAGCAGCAGACAGGGAAGCGTAAGTTGGAGCACTGAAGCTTTCTTT	CASSRQGSVSWSTEAFF
many	TRBV11-1	TRBJ1-5	TRBD1	TGTGCCAGCGGGATCAGGGGGCAACAGCCCCAGCATTTT	CASGIRGQQPQHF
-	TRBV12-3/TRBV12-4	TRBJ1-5	-	TGTGCCAGCAGTTTTCTAATAGGGACCGATCAGCCCCAGCATTTT	CASSFLIGTDQPQHF
many	TRBV6-5	TRBJ1-6	TRBD1	TGTGCCAGCAGTTACCTGACTACAGGGGGCAATTCACCCCTCCACTTT	CASSYLTTGGNSPLHF
many	TRBV5-6	TRBJ2-4	-	TGTGCCAGCAGCTTGCCCGGCCTAGCCAAAAACATTCAGTACTTC	CASSLPGLAKNIQYF